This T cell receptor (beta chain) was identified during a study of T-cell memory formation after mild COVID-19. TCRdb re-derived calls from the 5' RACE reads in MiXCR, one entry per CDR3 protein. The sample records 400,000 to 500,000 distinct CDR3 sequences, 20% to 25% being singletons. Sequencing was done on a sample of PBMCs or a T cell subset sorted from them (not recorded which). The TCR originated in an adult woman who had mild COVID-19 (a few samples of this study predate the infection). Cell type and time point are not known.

The CDR3, as DNA: TGCGCCAGCAGCCGAGAGGACAGGGGAGAAGGCTACACCTTC. Translated, it gives CASSREDRGEGYTF. J is TRBJ1-2 and V is TRBV4-3; 9 bases map to TRBD1. Germline V gene data show CDR1 as LGHNA and CDR2 as YSLEER. V dropped 4 bases and J dropped 8; count of bases not matched to a gene: 8. This CDR3 region has 14 residues.